These 12 T cell receptor beta chains were sequenced from one sample in a study of technical replicates of blood from a few donors. Libraries were prepared by immunoSEQ multiplex PCR; TCRdb keeps only in-frame clonotypes and omits some of them. Among under 85,000 clones listed, less than 98% were seen once. Sequencing was done on a sample of T cells isolated from PBMCs. These receptors were collected from a human donor in good health.

This chain joins TRBV19 and TRBJ1-1, with 9 nucleotides matching TRBD1. Germline V CDR1 and CDR2: LNHDA, SQIVND (reference sequence). Trimming took 7 bases from V and 4 from J; bases not matched to a gene: 4. CDR3 length: 13 residues. The DNA of the CDR3 is TGTGCCAGTATTCCACAGGGGGCCACTGAAGCTTTCTTT. This encodes CASIPQGATEAFF.

This rearrangement joins TRBV7-3 to TRBJ1-2, with 8 positions matching TRBD1. Germline V gene lookup returns CDR1 SGHTA and CDR2 FQGTGA. V lost 2 bases, J lost 7 bases, and 3 bases stayed unmatched. The CDR3 has 13 amino acids. The CDR3 protein is CASSLGQGGGYTF. CDR3 nucleotides: TGTGCCAGCAGCTTAGGACAGGGAGGTGGCTACACCTTC.

The rearrangement uses TRBV2 and TRBJ2-1; 9 nucleotides align to TRBD2. Germline CDR1 SNHLY, CDR2 FYNNEI. V was pared by 11 bases and J by 7 bases, with 15 bases of the junction left unmatched. The CDR3 runs 15 residues. The DNA of the CDR3 is TGTGCCTCCTACCCCCCAGCGGGAGGTCCGAATGAGCAGTTCTTC. Its protein is CASYPPAGGPNEQFF. Full variable domain (outside the CDR3, taken from reference TRBV2 and TRBJ2-1): EPEVTQTPSHQVTQMGQEVILRCVPISNHLYFYWYRQILGQKVEFLVSFYNNEISEKSEIFDDQFSVERPDGSNFTLKIRSTKLEDSAMYFCASYPPAGGPNEQFFGPGTRLTVL.

The genes are TRBV27 and TRBJ1-5, with a possible D match to TRBD1 (6 bases). This CDR3 is 15 amino acids long. Trimming pared 1 base from V and 5 bases from J, leaving 12 bases between. The germline CDR1 and CDR2 sequences are MNHEY and SMNVEV (reference sequence). CDR3 bases: TGTGCCAGCAGTTTATATCTGGCAGGGGATCAGCCCCAGCATTTT. Translation: CASSLYLAGDQPQHF.

The rearrangement joins TRBV4-3 to TRBJ2-4, with D possibly matching TRBD1 (5 bases). Trimming shortened V by 0 bases and J by 0 bases, and 18 bases separated the two germline ends. This CDR3 has 19 amino acids. In germline, CDR1 is LGHNA, CDR2 YSLEER. The CDR3 spells CASSQDPVRTTLAKNIQYF. CDR3 bases: TGCGCCAGCAGCCAAGATCCAGTTCGGACAACACTAGCCAAAAACATTCAGTACTTC.

The V and J genes are TRBV19 and TRBJ1-2, with no clear D. Germline loops: CDR1 LNHDA, CDR2 SQIVND (reference sequence). The V end was cut by 8 bases, the J end by 8 bases, with 15 bases between. This CDR3 is built from 12 residues. The CDR3: CASAVRVGGYTF. The CDR3 nucleotides are TGTGCCAGTGCGGTGAGGGTAGGCGGCTACACCTTC.

The genes are TRBV28 and TRBJ2-1; 12 bases line up with TRBD2. The CDR3 is 15 amino acids. Per the germline V gene, CDR1 is MDHEN and CDR2 is SYDVKM. J was trimmed by 6 bases and V by 4 bases; bases with no gene match: 4. CDR3 coding DNA: TGTGCCAGCAGTTCCCCTAGCGGGAGGGCCAATGAGCAGTTCTTC. Its protein product is CASSSPSGRANEQFF.

The V call is TRBV6-5, the J call TRBJ2-7; 8 bases agree with TRBD2. J was trimmed by 1 base and V by 0 bases; bases with no gene match: 2. This CDR3 contains 15 residues. In germline, CDR1 is MNHEY, CDR2 SVGAGI. The CDR3 DNA reads as TGTGCCAGCAGTTACTCGGGACTAGAGTCCTACGAGCAGTACTTC. Translating it yields CASSYSGLESYEQYF.

The chain links TRBV9 to TRBJ1-2; D unclear. V lost 7 bases and J 4 bases, leaving 11 bases between the germline ends. Germline V gene lookup returns CDR1 SGDLS and CDR2 YYNGEE. The CDR3 runs 12 residues. The CDR3 DNA reads TGTGCCAGCTCTGGGGAGACCTATGGCTACACCTTC. Residues: CASSGETYGYTF.

This chain links TRBV7-8 with TRBJ2-3; D remains ambiguous. V lost 6 bases to trimming and J lost 5 bases, with 6 bases between them. This CDR3 contains 11 residues. Germline V gene data show CDR1 as SGHVS and CDR2 as FQNEAQ. The DNA of the CDR3 is TGTGCCAGCAGTGAGCAAGATACGCAGTATTTT. Protein product: CASSEQDTQYF.

This rearrangement joins TRBV6-5 to TRBJ1-1; D is possibly TRBD1 (6 bases). CDR1 MNHEY and CDR2 SVGAGI come from the germline V gene. The CDR3 runs to 13 residues. Trimming left V 5 bases short and J 4 bases short, with 11 bases between. CDR3 DNA: TGTGCCAGCAGTCACAGGGTTTTCACTGAAGCTTTCTTT. Protein: CASSHRVFTEAFF.

This sequence joins TRBV5-1 and TRBJ2-5, with D perhaps TRBD1 (6 bases). Germline assignment: CDR1 SGHRS and CDR2 YFSETQ. Between the trimmed V and J ends, which lost 6 bases and 5 bases, there was a span of 17 bases. The CDR3 has 14 amino acids. The CDR3 spells CASTARGQGETQYF. In DNA form, the CDR3 reads TGCGCCAGCACCGCGAGGGGACAAGGGGAGACCCAGTACTTC.